This is a list of T cell receptor beta chains from one sample in a study of T cell responses to AZD1222 COVID-19 vaccine. Profiled with immunoSEQ multiplex PCR; TCRdb holds only in-frame clones, not every one. The repertoire consists of about 130,000 clones, with just over 85% occurring once and the leading ten covering over 6.5%. Material: peripheral blood, obtained on day 0 of AZD1222 vaccination. The receptor source for this set is an adult in good health. Both conserved end residues are part of each CDR3. Each record gives: clone size, V gene, J gene, D gene, CDR3 protein, CDR3 DNA. A D gene is named only where the DNA matches it firmly. For some rows the clone size is stated as once, few or many, or as a class when expanded; others skip it.

clone size: few; V gene: TRBV19; J gene: TRBJ1-1; D gene: .; CDR3 protein: CASTAFTGGVNTEAFF; CDR3 DNA: TGTGCCAGTACCGCATTTACAGGTGGAGTGAACACTGAAGCTTTCTTT
clone size: .; V gene: TRBV19; J gene: TRBJ1-1; D gene: .; CDR3 protein: CASRSGPRQAAFF; CDR3 DNA: TGTGCCAGTCGATCCGGGCCCCGACAGGCGGCTTTCTTT
clone size: .; V gene: TRBV5-1; J gene: TRBJ2-3; D gene: .; CDR3 protein: CASSLLQGAWDTQYF; CDR3 DNA: TGCGCCAGCAGCCTTCTCCAAGGAGCCTGGGATACGCAGTATTTT
clone size: .; V gene: TRBV7-8; J gene: TRBJ1-2; D gene: TRBD1; CDR3 protein: CASSRMGQMDGYTF; CDR3 DNA: TGTGCCAGCAGCCGCATGGGACAGATGGATGGCTACACCTTC
clone size: .; V gene: TRBV29-1; J gene: TRBJ2-1; D gene: .; CDR3 protein: CSAKTLLTDEQFF; CDR3 DNA: TGCAGCGCTAAGACCCTTCTCACCGATGAGCAGTTCTTC
clone size: .; V gene: TRBV3-1/TRBV3-2; J gene: TRBJ2-5; D gene: TRBD2; CDR3 protein: CASRGTGGQETQYF; CDR3 DNA: TGTGCCAGCAGGGGAACGGGGGGACAAGAGACCCAGTACTTC
clone size: .; V gene: TRBV5-8; J gene: TRBJ2-2; D gene: TRBD2; CDR3 protein: CASSLTSVGTGELFF; CDR3 DNA: TGTGCCAGCAGCTTGACTAGCGTGGGGACCGGGGAGCTGTTTTTT
clone size: .; V gene: TRBV15; J gene: TRBJ1-1; D gene: TRBD1; CDR3 protein: CATSRTGVNTEAFF; CDR3 DNA: TGTGCCACCAGCAGGACAGGGGTAAACACTGAAGCTTTCTTT
clone size: .; V gene: TRBV24-1; J gene: TRBJ1-2; D gene: TRBD1; CDR3 protein: CATSDRQGGAWGYTF; CDR3 DNA: TGTGCCACCAGTGACCGACAGGGGGGGGCCTGGGGCTACACCTTC
clone size: .; V gene: TRBV7-8; J gene: TRBJ2-7; D gene: .; CDR3 protein: CASSLLLATYEQYF; CDR3 DNA: TGTGCCAGCAGCTTGCTCCTGGCTACCTACGAGCAGTACTTC
clone size: few; V gene: TRBV12-3/TRBV12-4; J gene: TRBJ1-1; D gene: TRBD1; CDR3 protein: CASSGTVEAFF; CDR3 DNA: TGTGCCAGCAGTGGGACAGTTGAAGCTTTCTTT
clone size: .; V gene: TRBV11-2; J gene: TRBJ2-2; D gene: TRBD1; CDR3 protein: CASSTYRQGKANTGELFF; CDR3 DNA: TGTGCCAGCAGCACCTACCGACAGGGGAAAGCGAACACCGGGGAGCTGTTTTTT
clone size: .; V gene: TRBV6-1; J gene: TRBJ1-3; D gene: .; CDR3 protein: CASSRTRTAGNTIYF; CDR3 DNA: TGTGCCAGCAGTCGCACTCGGACAGCTGGAAACACCATATATTTT
clone size: .; V gene: TRBV5-1; J gene: TRBJ1-1; D gene: TRBD1; CDR3 protein: CASSASGQGTEAFF; CDR3 DNA: TGCGCCAGCAGCGCCTCAGGACAGGGCACTGAAGCTTTCTTT
clone size: .; V gene: TRBV3-1/TRBV3-2; J gene: TRBJ1-3; D gene: .; CDR3 protein: CASATRAGGNTIYF; CDR3 DNA: TGTGCCAGCGCTACGCGGGCAGGGGGAAACACCATATATTTT
clone size: .; V gene: TRBV6-6; J gene: TRBJ1-5; D gene: TRBD1; CDR3 protein: CASSRNPPGGDGNQPQHF; CDR3 DNA: TGTGCCAGCAGCCGAAATCCCCCAGGGGGCGATGGCAATCAGCCCCAGCATTTT
clone size: .; V gene: TRBV11-2; J gene: TRBJ1-1; D gene: TRBD1; CDR3 protein: CASRRQGDTEAFF; CDR3 DNA: TGTGCCAGCAGGCGACAGGGAGACACTGAAGCTTTCTTT
clone size: few; V gene: TRBV18; J gene: TRBJ1-5; D gene: .; CDR3 protein: CASSPAPGGSNQPQHF; CDR3 DNA: TGTGCCAGCTCACCCGCTCCCGGGGGTAGCAATCAGCCCCAGCATTTT
clone size: .; V gene: TRBV24-1; J gene: TRBJ2-5; D gene: .; CDR3 protein: CATSLSGTETQYF; CDR3 DNA: TGTGCCACCAGTTTGTCAGGGACGGAGACCCAGTACTTC
clone size: once; V gene: TRBV5-1; J gene: TRBJ2-2; D gene: .; CDR3 protein: CASSLLSGGRWTANTGELFF; CDR3 DNA: TGCGCCAGCAGCTTGCTTTCGGGGGGCAGGTGGACTGCGAACACCGGGGAGCTGTTTTTT
clone size: .; V gene: TRBV19; J gene: TRBJ2-5; D gene: TRBD2; CDR3 protein: CASSIRGGAGPPETQYF; CDR3 DNA: TGTGCCAGTAGTATACGGGGGGGCGCGGGTCCGCCGGAGACCCAGTACTTC
clone size: .; V gene: TRBV5-4; J gene: TRBJ2-3; D gene: .; CDR3 protein: CASSDGNTDTQYF; CDR3 DNA: TGTGCCAGCAGCGACGGAAACACAGATACGCAGTATTTT
clone size: .; V gene: TRBV11-2; J gene: TRBJ2-2; D gene: .; CDR3 protein: CASRSRDQNTGELFF; CDR3 DNA: TGTGCCAGCAGGTCTCGGGACCAGAACACCGGGGAGCTGTTTTTT
clone size: once; V gene: TRBV18; J gene: TRBJ2-2; D gene: TRBD2; CDR3 protein: CASSLGTSGANTGELFF; CDR3 DNA: TGTGCCAGCTCGCTCGGGACTAGCGGGGCGAACACCGGGGAGCTGTTTTTT
clone size: .; V gene: TRBV21-1; J gene: TRBJ2-5; D gene: .; CDR3 protein: CASSTLLAGPTETQYF; CDR3 DNA: TGTGCCAGCAGCACTTTACTAGCGGGGCCCACAGAGACCCAGTACTTC
clone size: .; V gene: TRBV30; J gene: TRBJ2-1; D gene: TRBD2; CDR3 protein: CAWSVRGGVVLIQFF; CDR3 DNA: TGTGCCTGGAGTGTACGGGGGGGCGTAGTTTTGATACAGTTCTTC
clone size: .; V gene: TRBV19; J gene: TRBJ2-5; D gene: .; CDR3 protein: CASSHGRSETQYF; CDR3 DNA: TGTGCCAGTAGCCACGGCAGGTCTGAGACCCAGTACTTC
clone size: .; V gene: TRBV7-8; J gene: TRBJ1-1; D gene: TRBD1; CDR3 protein: CASSSGWGQGRKNTEAFF; CDR3 DNA: TGTGCCAGCAGCTCCGGGTGGGGACAGGGGCGGAAGAACACTGAAGCTTTCTTT
clone size: once; V gene: TRBV19; J gene: TRBJ2-7; D gene: TRBD1; CDR3 protein: CASRAKGTANPTYEQYF; CDR3 DNA: TGTGCCAGTAGGGCCAAGGGGACAGCCAACCCCACCTACGAGCAGTACTTC
clone size: .; V gene: TRBV21-1; J gene: TRBJ2-7; D gene: .; CDR3 protein: CASSKRAPKHEQYF; CDR3 DNA: TGTGCCAGCAGCAAAAGGGCACCTAAACACGAGCAGTACTTC
clone size: .; V gene: TRBV9; J gene: TRBJ1-1; D gene: .; CDR3 protein: CASSPSVVENTEAFF; CDR3 DNA: TGTGCCAGCAGCCCGAGCGTCGTGGAGAACACTGAAGCTTTCTTT
clone size: .; V gene: TRBV9; J gene: TRBJ1-6; D gene: .; CDR3 protein: CASSVGGFAPNSPLHF; CDR3 DNA: TGTGCCAGCAGCGTAGGGGGTTTCGCACCAAATTCACCCCTCCACTTT
clone size: .; V gene: TRBV19; J gene: TRBJ2-1; D gene: .; CDR3 protein: CASSIFKGYNEQFF; CDR3 DNA: TGTGCCAGTAGTATTTTCAAGGGATACAATGAGCAGTTCTTC
clone size: .; V gene: TRBV11-2; J gene: TRBJ1-6; D gene: .; CDR3 protein: CASSLGANNSPLHF; CDR3 DNA: TGTGCCAGCAGCTTAGGGGCCAATAATTCACCCCTCCACTTT
clone size: .; V gene: TRBV16; J gene: TRBJ1-2; D gene: .; CDR3 protein: CASSQKGDYGYTF; CDR3 DNA: TGTGCCAGCAGCCAGAAGGGTGATTATGGCTACACCTTC
clone size: .; V gene: TRBV19; J gene: TRBJ2-4; D gene: .; CDR3 protein: CASATGLISKNIQYF; CDR3 DNA: TGTGCCAGCGCTACAGGGCTAATATCCAAAAACATTCAGTACTTC
clone size: .; V gene: TRBV28; J gene: TRBJ2-2; D gene: TRBD2; CDR3 protein: CASILTGGQTNTGELFF; CDR3 DNA: TGTGCCAGCATCCTAACGGGAGGGCAAACGAACACCGGGGAGCTGTTTTTT
clone size: .; V gene: TRBV18; J gene: TRBJ1-1; D gene: .; CDR3 protein: CASSPTDGHRAFF; CDR3 DNA: TGTGCCAGCTCACCGACGGACGGCCATAGGGCTTTCTTT
clone size: few; V gene: TRBV2; J gene: TRBJ2-7; D gene: TRBD1; CDR3 protein: CASSEVAPDRVYF; CDR3 DNA: TGTGCCAGCAGTGAAGTGGCCCCGGACAGGGTATACTTC
clone size: .; V gene: TRBV2; J gene: TRBJ1-1; D gene: .; CDR3 protein: CASAFAAEGTEAFF; CDR3 DNA: TGTGCCAGCGCGTTTGCGGCGGAGGGCACTGAAGCTTTCTTT
clone size: .; V gene: TRBV2; J gene: TRBJ2-3; D gene: TRBD2; CDR3 protein: CASSVGLAGGTSTDTQYF; CDR3 DNA: TGTGCCAGCAGTGTGGGACTAGCGGGGGGGACTAGCACAGATACGCAGTATTTT
clone size: .; V gene: TRBV14; J gene: TRBJ2-5; D gene: .; CDR3 protein: CASSQQAQETQYF; CDR3 DNA: TGTGCCAGCAGCCAGCAGGCCCAAGAGACCCAGTACTTC
clone size: .; V gene: TRBV4-3; J gene: TRBJ2-7; D gene: .; CDR3 protein: CASSQVGVTGSSYEQYF; CDR3 DNA: TGCGCCAGCAGCCAAGTAGGAGTAACGGGATCGTCCTACGAGCAGTACTTC
clone size: once; V gene: TRBV7-6; J gene: TRBJ1-1; D gene: .; CDR3 protein: CASSFGTENTEAFF; CDR3 DNA: TGTGCCAGCAGCTTCGGGACGGAGAACACTGAAGCTTTCTTT
clone size: .; V gene: TRBV2; J gene: TRBJ2-7; D gene: .; CDR3 protein: CASSDTRIYEQYF; CDR3 DNA: TGTGCCAGCAGTGACACGCGGATCTACGAGCAGTACTTC
clone size: .; V gene: TRBV4-3; J gene: TRBJ2-2; D gene: .; CDR3 protein: CASSQDAGGFTGELFF; CDR3 DNA: TGCGCCAGCAGCCAAGATGCTGGGGGTTTCACCGGGGAGCTGTTTTTT
clone size: once; V gene: TRBV7-9; J gene: TRBJ2-7; D gene: .; CDR3 protein: CASSSLPGTPLEQYF; CDR3 DNA: TGTGCCAGCAGCTCCCTACCAGGGACCCCTTTGGAGCAGTACTTC
clone size: .; V gene: TRBV5-1; J gene: TRBJ2-7; D gene: .; CDR3 protein: CASSLQTARSYEQYF; CDR3 DNA: TGCGCCAGCAGCCTCCAGACAGCACGCTCCTACGAGCAGTACTTC
clone size: .; V gene: TRBV29-1; J gene: TRBJ1-2; D gene: .; CDR3 protein: CSVEVRYGYTF; CDR3 DNA: TGCAGCGTTGAAGTCCGTTATGGCTACACCTTC